This is a list of T cell receptor beta chains from one sample in a study of shared clonotypes between healthy human individuals. Profiled with immunoSEQ multiplex PCR; TCRdb holds only in-frame clones, not every one. The sample has approximately 2.5 million clones; more than 85% are singletons. The sample taken for sequencing was naive CD4+ T cells from PBMCs. The receptors were gathered from a young man in good health. Some clones in this sample may be carry-over from other donors' samples. CDR3s include the opening cysteine and the closing phenylalanine or tryptophan. D genes are given only for firm matches. Expanded clones are given a class, and other clones once, few, many or no size at all.

TRBV2	TRBJ2-5	NA	NA	CASSPTWGETQYF	TGTGCCAGCAGTCCAACTTGGGGAGAGACCCAGTACTTC
TRBV5-1	TRBJ2-7	once	NA	CASSLGLGAYEQYF	TGCGCCAGCAGCTTGGGGCTAGGGGCCTACGAGCAGTACTTC
TRBV5-1	TRBJ2-7	NA	TRBD1	CASSDGQGAEQYF	TGCGCCAGCAGTGACGGGCAGGGGGCCGAGCAGTACTTC
TRBV5-1	TRBJ2-5	NA	TRBD1	CASSRGQEETQYF	TGCGCCAGCAGCCGGGGACAGGAAGAGACCCAGTACTTC
TRBV5-4	TRBJ2-6	NA	NA	CASSLGMGYSGANVLTF	TGTGCCAGCAGCTTGGGGATGGGGTACTCAGGGGCCAACGTCCTGACTTTC
TRBV5-1	TRBJ2-2	NA	NA	CASSTTGVGELFF	TGCGCCAGCAGCACGACAGGTGTCGGGGAGCTGTTTTTT
TRBV7-8	TRBJ2-7	NA	NA	CASSPNRAKGRYEQYF	TGTGCCAGCAGCCCCAACAGGGCTAAGGGTCGGTACGAGCAGTACTTC
TRBV6-4	TRBJ1-1	few	NA	CASSLDLNTEAFF	TGTGCCAGCAGTTTAGATTTGAACACTGAAGCTTTCTTT
TRBV6-5	TRBJ2-3	NA	NA	CASSYADQGYRGTQYF	TGTGCCAGCAGTTACGCAGACCAGGGGTATAGGGGTACGCAGTATTTT
TRBV6-1	TRBJ1-4	NA	NA	CASSERAVGTATNEKLFF	TGTGCCAGCAGTGAACGGGCGGTCGGCACCGCAACTAATGAAAAACTGTTTTTT
TRBV19	TRBJ2-7	NA	NA	CASSIRQGGYEQYF	TGTGCCAGTAGTATCCGGCAGGGCGGCTACGAGCAGTACTTC
TRBV27	TRBJ1-1	NA	NA	CASGTSEAFF	TGTGCCAGTGGGACAAGTGAAGCTTTCTTT
TRBV11-2	TRBJ1-1	once	TRBD1	CASRLGTGAMNTEAFF	TGTGCCAGCAGATTAGGGACAGGGGCCATGAACACTGAAGCTTTCTTT
TRBV28	TRBJ1-5	NA	TRBD1	CASSYRDRGLRQPQHF	TGTGCCAGCAGTTACCGGGACAGGGGGCTGAGACAGCCCCAGCATTTT
TRBV11-2	TRBJ2-3	NA	NA	CASSLTSKTQYF	TGTGCCAGCAGCTTGACCAGTAAGACGCAGTATTTT
TRBV7-2	TRBJ1-1	NA	TRBD1	CASSSGQGRTEAFF	TGTGCCAGCAGCTCGGGACAGGGGAGAACTGAAGCTTTCTTT
TRBV28	TRBJ2-5	NA	NA	CASRVMGLGETQYF	TGTGCCAGCCGGGTTATGGGATTAGGGGAGACCCAGTACTTC
TRBV5-1	TRBJ2-1	NA	NA	CASSLGDRYNEQFF	TGCGCCAGCAGCTTGGGGGACCGTTACAATGAGCAGTTCTTC
TRBV4-1	TRBJ1-5	NA	NA	CASSQDKSTRRGQPQHF	TGCGCCAGCAGCCAAGATAAGAGCACCAGGAGGGGTCAGCCCCAGCATTTT
TRBV29-1	TRBJ1-1	NA	NA	CSVEGRLNAEAFF	TGCAGCGTTGAGGGACGGTTAAACGCTGAAGCTTTCTTT
TRBV9	TRBJ2-2	NA	TRBD2	CASSVRTSPGELFF	TGTGCCAGCAGCGTCCGGACTAGCCCCGGGGAGCTGTTTTTT
TRBV18	TRBJ2-7	NA	NA	CASSPTQAYEQYF	TGTGCCAGCTCACCAACCCAAGCCTACGAGCAGTACTTC
TRBV2	TRBJ1-1	NA	NA	CASTEGIRTEAFF	TGTGCCAGCACAGAGGGGATAAGGACTGAAGCTTTCTTT
TRBV20-1	TRBJ2-1	NA	NA	CSAIITAEQFF	TGCAGTGCTATAATAACAGCGGAGCAGTTCTTC
TRBV29-1	TRBJ1-1	NA	NA	CSVDRRVGTEAFF	TGCAGCGTTGATCGCAGGGTGGGCACTGAAGCTTTCTTT
TRBV5-4	TRBJ2-7	NA	NA	CASSFESPGTHNYEQYF	TGTGCCAGCAGCTTTGAGAGTCCCGGGACTCACAATTACGAGCAGTACTTC
TRBV28	TRBJ2-4	once	NA	CASSWHSLAKNIQYF	TGTGCCAGCAGTTGGCACAGTTTAGCCAAAAACATTCAGTACTTC
TRBV28	TRBJ1-4	NA	NA	CASSLSGSGVNEKLFF	TGTGCCAGCAGTTTATCAGGGAGCGGGGTGAATGAAAAACTGTTTTTT
TRBV5-1	TRBJ2-1	NA	NA	CASSLRGVGFEQFF	TGCGCCAGCAGCCTTAGGGGAGTAGGCTTTGAGCAGTTCTTC
TRBV19	TRBJ1-5	NA	NA	CASSKGGQGISNQPQHF	TGTGCCAGTAGTAAAGGAGGTCAGGGCATAAGCAATCAGCCCCAGCATTTT
TRBV5-1	TRBJ2-5	NA	TRBD1	CASSLTGQGGETQYF	TGCGCCAGCAGCTTAACCGGACAGGGAGGAGAGACCCAGTACTTC
TRBV6-6	TRBJ1-4	NA	NA	CASSRGEKLFF	TGTGCCAGCAGCCGGGGAGAAAAACTGTTTTTT
TRBV5-4	TRBJ2-1	NA	TRBD2	CASSITGTSGRNEQFF	TGTGCCAGCAGCATAACCGGGACTAGCGGGAGAAATGAGCAGTTCTTC
TRBV10-3	TRBJ1-1	few	TRBD1	CATKGQGSTEAFF	TGTGCCACAAAGGGACAGGGAAGCACTGAAGCTTTCTTT
TRBV29-1	TRBJ2-2	NA	NA	CSVGRAGASGELFF	TGCAGCGTTGGTAGGGCAGGGGCGTCCGGGGAGCTGTTTTTT
TRBV30	TRBJ1-1	NA	NA	CACRGGNTEAFF	TGTGCCTGTCGGGGGGGAAACACTGAAGCTTTCTTT
TRBV10-3	TRBJ1-1	NA	TRBD1	CAINSPPTGAIMNTEAFF	TGTGCCATTAACTCCCCCCCGACAGGGGCGATCATGAACACTGAAGCTTTCTTT
TRBV10-3	TRBJ2-3	NA	TRBD2	CAISERTSGVTDTQYF	TGTGCCATCAGTGAACGGACTAGCGGGGTCACAGATACGCAGTATTTT